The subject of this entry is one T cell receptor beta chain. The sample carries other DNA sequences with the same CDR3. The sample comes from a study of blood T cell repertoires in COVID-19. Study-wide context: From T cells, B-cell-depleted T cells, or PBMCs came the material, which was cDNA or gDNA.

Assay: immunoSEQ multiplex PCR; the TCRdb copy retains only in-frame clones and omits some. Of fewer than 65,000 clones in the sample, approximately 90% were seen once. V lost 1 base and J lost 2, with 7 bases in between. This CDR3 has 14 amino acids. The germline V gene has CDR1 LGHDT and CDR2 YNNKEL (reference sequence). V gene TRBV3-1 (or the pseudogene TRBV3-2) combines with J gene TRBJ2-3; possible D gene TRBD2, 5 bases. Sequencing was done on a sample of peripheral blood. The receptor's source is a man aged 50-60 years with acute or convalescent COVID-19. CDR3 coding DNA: TGTGCCAGCAGCCAAGGCGGGTTCACAGATACGCAGTATTTT. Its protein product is CASSQGGFTDTQYF.